The 19 T cell receptor beta chains reported below all come from one sample, sequenced in a study of breast tumors, draining lymph nodes, adjacent tissues. TCRdb analysed the multiplex PCR reads with MiXCR anew, one entry per CDR3 protein. The sample lists around 17,000 distinct CDR3 sequences; about 45% were seen once. Input material: tumor-adjacent breast tissue. The source is a female donor with breast cancer. Some clones in this sample may be carry-over from other donors' samples.

This clonotype was seen ten or more times. The chain carries TRBV6-2 or TRBV6-3 and TRBJ2-5; D is tentatively TRBD1 or TRBD2 (6 bases each). V gave up 4 bases and J gave up 5 bases, with 17 bases separating them. This CDR3 contains 15 residues. Germline V CDR1 and CDR2: MNHEY, SVGEGT. CDR3 loop: CASSLEGGRWETQYF. The CDR3 DNA sequence: TGTGCCAGCAGTTTGGAGGGGGGCAGGTGGGAGACCCAGTACTTC.

This clonotype appeared many times. V usage is TRBV2 and J usage is TRBJ2-1; the D is unclear. Germline V CDR1 and CDR2: SNHLY, FYNNEI. This CDR3 region has 14 residues. V was cut by 2 bases and J by 2 bases, with 7 bases left in between. CDR3 sequence: CASSENGAYNEQFF. CDR3 in DNA: TGTGCCAGCAGTGAAAATGGGGCCTACAATGAGCAGTTCTTC.

This clonotype was picked up many times. The V gene is TRBV10-2, the J gene TRBJ2-1, with 8 bases matching TRBD1. The CDR3 loop spans 16 amino acids. Germline V gives CDR1 WSHSY, CDR2 SAAADI. After removal of 4 bases from V and 3 bases from J, the junction contained 8 bases not matched to a gene. The CDR3 spells CASSGGQGAVYNEQFF. Here the CDR3 DNA reads TGCGCCAGCAGTGGAGGGCAGGGGGCCGTCTACAATGAGCAGTTCTTC.

This clonotype is judged medium-sized. The chain couples TRBV20-1 to TRBJ2-1; TRBD1 matches 8 bases. The CDR3 covers 16 residues. Germline CDR1 DFQATT, CDR2 SNEGSKA (reference sequence). Trimming took 7 bases from V and 10 from J; bases not matched to a gene: 21. For the CDR3, the DNA is TGCAGTGGGACAGGGTTCCTTTCTGGGAAGACAAAGGAGCAGTTCTTC. The encoded protein is CSGTGFLSGKTKEQFF.

This chain joins TRBV29-1 and TRBJ2-5, with D possibly being TRBD1 (5 bases). The CDR3 sequence is 13 residues long. Trimming removed 8 bases at V and 1 base at J, with 14 bases between. The germline gives CDR1 SQVTM, CDR2 ANQGSEA. The CDR3: CSSQGRVQETQYF. Written as DNA, the CDR3 is TGCAGCTCGCAGGGCAGAGTCCAAGAGACCCAGTACTTC.

In this sample, this clonotype is medium-sized. The junction departs from the called germline gene at one end, perhaps through a read error. The rearrangement links TRBV20-1 to TRBJ1-2; D unclear. The CDR3 sequence is 10 residues long. Germline assignment: CDR1 DFQATT and CDR2 SNEGSKA (reference sequence). In DNA, the CDR3 is TGCAGTGCTAGAAGTGAGGAGAACTTCTTC. Its translation is CSARSEENFF.

This CDR3 reads CATQFADTQYF. For the CDR3, the DNA is TGTGCCACCCAGTTCGCAGATACGCAGTATTTT. The V gene is TRBV6-5, the J gene TRBJ2-3; D ambiguous. This CDR3 is 11 amino acids long. CDR1 and CDR2 from the germline V gene are MNHEY and SVGAGI. V was pared by 10 bases and J by 4 bases, with 9 bases between.

V usage is TRBV2 and J usage is TRBJ2-1, with D unclear. Between the trimmed V and J ends, which lost 6 bases and 10 bases, there was a span of 25 bases. The CDR3 is 16 residues long. Germline V gene sequence: CDR1 SNHLY, CDR2 FYNNEI. The CDR3 loop is CASSPLRDVLIDEQFF. The CDR3 coding sequence is TGTGCCAGCAGCCCCCTCCGAGACGTTTTAATCGACGAGCAGTTCTTC. Full variable domain (remainder filled in from reference TRBV2 and TRBJ2-1): EPEVTQTPSHQVTQMGQEVILRCVPISNHLYFYWYRQILGQKVEFLVSFYNNEISEKSEIFDDQFSVERPDGSNFTLKIRSTKLEDSAMYFCASSPLRDVLIDEQFFGPGTRLTVL.

This clonotype has at least ten counts. A read error may be the cause here, since a much bigger clone is one base away. The rearrangement uses TRBV6-5 and TRBJ2-3; tentative D call: TRBD1 (6 bases). Germline CDR1 reads MNHEY; CDR2 reads SVGAGI. V was cut by 8 bases and J by 1 base, with 13 bases left in between. The length of the CDR3 is 14 residues. The CDR3 loop is CASGHRARTDTQYF. In DNA, the CDR3 is TGTGCCAGCGGCCACAGGGCTCGCACAGATACGCAGTATTTT.

The chain carries TRBV28 and TRBJ1-4, with 7 bases that match TRBD1. Germline lookup yields CDR1 MDHEN and CDR2 SYDVKM. The V and J ends lost 10 bases and 6 bases, in that order; junction bases with no gene match: 8. CDR3 length equals 13 residues. The CDR3 protein is CATLTGWDEKLFF. In DNA, the CDR3 is TGTGCCACTTTGACAGGGTGGGATGAAAAACTGTTTTTT.

The chain combines TRBV15 with TRBJ1-4; D remains ambiguous. The V gene lost 1 base and the J gene lost 4 bases, with 7 bases spanning the gap. This CDR3 has 14 residues. Germline loops: CDR1 LNHNV, CDR2 YYDKDF (reference sequence). The CDR3: CATSRVGSNEKLFF. The CDR3 bases are TGTGCCACCAGCAGAGTAGGGAGTAATGAAAAACTGTTTTTT.

As regards this clonotype: The junction shows a germline mismatch at one end, possibly a read error. This sequence joins TRBV2 and TRBJ2-2; the match to TRBD2 covers 14 bases. The CDR3 contains 17 residues. CDR1 is SNHLY and CDR2 is FYNNEI in the germline V gene. This CDR3 reads CASRLTSGGANTGELFF. DNA of the CDR3: TGTGCTAGCAGGTTGACTAGCGGGGGGGCGAACACCGGGGAGCTGTTTTTT.

This clonotype is judged medium-sized. The rearrangement links TRBV2 to TRBJ1-2; D remains unclear. Germline assignment: CDR1 SNHLY and CDR2 FYNNEI. CDR3 length equals 11 residues. Trimming took 4 bases from V and 10 from J, leaving 10 bases between them. CDR3 sequence reads: CASSVVVYYTF. The DNA of the CDR3 is TGTGCCAGCAGTGTAGTGGTATACTACACCTTC.

The chain has TRBV12-3 or TRBV12-4 and TRBJ2-3; possible D gene TRBD2, 6 bases. Trimming shortened V by 7 bases and J by 5 bases, and 13 bases separated the two germline ends. The CDR3 has 13 residues. CDR3 in DNA: TGTGCCAGCATGGGGGAGGCACGAGATACGCAGTATTTT. Its translation: CASMGEARDTQYF.

Turning to this clonotype: The germline gene is not matched at one end of the junction; a read error may be the cause. CDR3 sequence (DNA): TGCGCCAGCAGCCGCGCCGGGACAGGATATGGCTACACCTTC. Translated, it gives CASSRAGTGYGYTF. The chain combines TRBV3-1 with TRBJ1-2; 8 bases match TRBD1. The CDR3 spans 14 residues. Germline assignment: CDR1 LGHDT and CDR2 YNNKEL (reference sequence).

This clonotype is medium-sized by share. The CDR3 sequence is CASSLDPNYGYTF. In nucleotides, the CDR3 is TGCGCCAGCAGCCTTGACCCGAACTATGGCTACACCTTC. The genes are TRBV5-1 and TRBJ1-2; D ambiguous. This CDR3 is built from 13 residues. V lost 4 bases and J lost 2, with 9 bases in between. Germline-derived CDR1 and CDR2 are SGHRS and YFSETQ.

The chain uses TRBV7-2 and TRBJ2-7; maybe TRBD2 (6 bases). Germline V gene sequence: CDR1 SGHTA, CDR2 FQGNSA. V shed 1 base and J shed 6 bases, with 7 bases lying between them. This CDR3 spans 12 amino acids. This chain's CDR3 is CASSLGGVEQYF. The CDR3 DNA reads as TGTGCCAGCAGCTTAGGCGGGGTCGAGCAGTACTTC.

CDR3 sequence reads: CSARDPQTSGGSLHTDTQYF. The CDR3 nucleotides read TGCAGTGCTAGAGATCCCCAGACTAGCGGGGGGTCCTTACACACAGATACGCAGTATTTT. This chain joins TRBV20-1 and TRBJ2-3; 13 bases fit TRBD2. Losses at the gene ends were 0 bases for V and 2 bases for J; bases not matched to a gene: 14. CDR3 length: 20 residues. Germline V lookup: CDR1 DFQATT, CDR2 SNEGSKA (reference sequence).

This clonotype was counted many times. The V gene is TRBV9, the J gene TRBJ2-3, with 7 positions matching TRBD1. The CDR3 has 16 residues. V trimming: 5 bases; J trimming: 0 bases; junction bases outside the gene matches: 9. The germline gives CDR1 SGDLS, CDR2 YYNGEE. The CDR3 is CASSLLDRVSTDTQYF. The CDR3 region has the DNA TGTGCCAGCAGTCTTCTCGACAGGGTGAGCACAGATACGCAGTATTTT.